This T cell receptor beta chain originates from a study of OX40 agonist ivuxolimab in advanced cancers. Study observations and caveats: On average, CD8+ T cells had more expanded clones than CD4+.

Peripheral blood came from all dose cohorts at three timepoints. In the case of this clone: Its antigen is currently unknown.

The CDR3 has 19 amino acids. Trimming at V came to 1 base and at J to 2 bases, leaving 6 bases not matched to a gene. In germline, CDR1 is MGHRA, CDR2 YSYEKL. Some clones are missing from TCRdb's copy, which holds only in-frame ones; the method was immunoSEQ multiplex PCR. The sample yields more than 60,000 clones, around 86% seen once. This TCR derives from an adult with an advanced solid tumor such as melanoma, head and neck, liver or kidney cancer. The V gene is TRBV4-1, the J gene TRBJ2-3; 16 bases agree with TRBD2. The sample was CD4+ or CD8+ T cells sorted from blood, taken in a trial of the OX40 agonist ivuxolimab. The CDR3 loop reads CASSQGPGTSGRATDTQYF. CDR3 sequence (DNA): TGCGCCAGCAGCCAAGGTCCCGGGACTAGCGGGAGGGCCACAGATACGCAGTATTTT.